The T cell receptor beta chain described here comes from a study of blood T cells in healthy people across ages. Study-level results: Older individuals had lower TCR beta diversity per million T cells (the decline was roughly linear).

Alongside a J-beta primer mix, a sample-barcoded 5' primer served in a second PCR lasting roughly 7 to 11 cycles. MiXCR, applied by TCRdb to the 5' RACE reads, yields one record per CDR3 protein. The sample lists approximately 780,000 distinct CDR3 sequences; approximately 24% were seen once. This clonotype showed up just a few times. Its antigen is not identified. The sample also formed part of further work on T cells of mothers and their children. That report adds: Every mother supplied over 9 million TCR beta CDR3 reads and every child around 3 million. With unrelated pairs as the comparison, related mother-child pairs had a slightly higher overlap that was not significant.

The sequenced material came from blood. The receptor was isolated from a boy under 18 in good health.

The CDR3 region has the DNA TGTGCCAGCAGCTACCGACTAGCGGGCCCTTTTGATGAGCAGTTCTTC. Translating it yields CASSYRLAGPFDEQFF. The chain employs TRBV7-9 and TRBJ2-1; 10 bases are shared with TRBD2. This CDR3 contains 16 residues. With 4 bases clipped from V and 8 bases from J, the junction kept 11 bases outside the gene matches. Per germline, CDR1 SEHNR and CDR2 FQNEAQ (reference sequence).